This TCR beta chain was retrieved from a study of T cell repertoires in aging, cancer and after chemotherapy (dated by TCRdb to between 2019 and 2020). Study-level background: The donors fell into six age groups ranging from 30 or younger to 70 or older, and each group had at least three individuals. In total, the full dataset held 8.9 million or so TCR reads. Alongside some 96 healthy donors serving as a reference group, the cohort included roughly 220 cancer patients, of whom about 94 had hematological cancers and 124 had solid cancers. The study profiled peripheral blood TCR beta repertoires from healthy donors and cancer patients to examine immunoaging and T cell reconstitution after chemotherapy. In the hematological group, paired pre- and post-chemotherapy samples were obtained from chronic lymphocytic leukemia patients treated with fludarabine- or bendamustine-based regimens.

In the germline V gene, CDR1 corresponds to SGHDT and CDR2 to YYEEEE. V loses 6 bases of germline sequence and J loses 2 bases, and the interval between the two ends is 19 bases. The CDR3, from cysteine to phenylalanine, totals 16 residues. Of the read, only the CDR3 DNA is kept; its 48 bases are in frame from base 1. TCR beta rearrangements were amplified from genomic DNA extracted from peripheral blood rather than from sorted cells or RNA. Using a mixed TRB-A/B primer pool, multiplex touch-down PCR amplified rearranged TRB sequences covering the V, D and J segments. Two consecutive PCR reactions with Phusion HS II polymerase added Illumina adapters and sample indices to the amplicons. Amplicons were gel-purified using the NucleoSpin Gel and PCR Clean-up kit and were subsequently checked with Qubit and an Agilent 2100 Bioanalyzer. The libraries were sequenced on an Illumina MiSeq with 600-cycle, single-indexed, paired-end runs. As for the authors' bioinformatics: MiXCR versions 2.12 and 3.0.5 were used to process TRB sequences. A clone was defined as each unique CDR3 nucleotide sequence, and only productive sequences supported by at least two reads were kept. Shannon diversity, evenness, clonality (one minus evenness), and alpha-parameterized diversity profiles from alpha 0 to 5 were included as repertoire metrics. The IGoR algorithm was used to calculate generation probabilities of clones in the paired pre- and post-chemotherapy samples. Using fastp trimming at Q25 and MiXCR clonotype assembly, TCRdb reanalyzed the public sequencing data and kept in-frame beta chains. Each CDR3 protein gets just one entry, which takes the most common genes and DNA from the rows behind it. Here the V and J calls rest on TCRdb's processing, not on the authors' analysis. This sample holds 2,600 or so distinct CDR3 sequences; 50% to 70% were observed only once. More than 65% of the sample comes from the top ten.

In regard to this clonotype: Its antigen specificity is not known. No much larger clone exists at a distance of one base, and base qualities are not known.

Results the study describes overall, beyond this receptor: Compared with age-matched healthy donors, untreated patients with either hematological or solid cancers had significantly lower TCR diversity in the blood along with higher clonality. Hematological cancer patients had infiltration of lymphoid organs, and this infiltration may itself impair thymic emigration or peripheral T cell expansion. In both cancer cohorts, the median generation probability rose over the chemotherapy interval, which suggests that the repertoire was reconstituted through rebound thymic output. In healthy donors, the decline in TCR diversity with age was mainly due to loss of richness, whereas in cancer patients loss of evenness also played a role. According to the authors, the repertoire data do not allow conclusions to be drawn about immunological memory after chemotherapy.

Sequenced material: blood. The V and J genes are TRBV5-6 and TRBJ2-3; the D gene assignment is perhaps TRBD1 or TRBD2, with each matching 7 bases. The sequence was obtained from a human donor with a blood cancer. Read as DNA, the sequence is TGTGCCAGCACCGCCCTGCAGGGGGGGGTCACAGATACGCAGTATTTT. Translated, this gives CASTALQGGVTDTQYF.